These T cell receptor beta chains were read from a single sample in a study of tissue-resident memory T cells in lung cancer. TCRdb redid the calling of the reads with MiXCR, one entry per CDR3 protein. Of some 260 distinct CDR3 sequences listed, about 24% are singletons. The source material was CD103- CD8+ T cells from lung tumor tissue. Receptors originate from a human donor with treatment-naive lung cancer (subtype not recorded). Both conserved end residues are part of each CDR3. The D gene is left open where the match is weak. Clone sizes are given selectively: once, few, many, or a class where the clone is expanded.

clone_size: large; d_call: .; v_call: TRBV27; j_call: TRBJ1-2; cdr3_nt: TGTGCCAGCGGGAAACAGGAGAACTATGGCTACACCTTC; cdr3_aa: CASGKQENYGYTF
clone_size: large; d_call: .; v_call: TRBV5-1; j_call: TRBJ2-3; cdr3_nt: TGCGCCAGCAGCTTGGGGGGGGTCAGCACAGATACGCAGTATTTT; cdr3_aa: CASSLGGVSTDTQYF
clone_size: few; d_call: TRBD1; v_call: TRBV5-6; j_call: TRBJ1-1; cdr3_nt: TGTGCCAGCAGCTTGGACCAGGGGGTACGAACTGAAGCTTTCTTT; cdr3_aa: CASSLDQGVRTEAFF
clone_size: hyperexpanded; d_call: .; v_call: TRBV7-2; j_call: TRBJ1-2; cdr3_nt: TGTGCCAGCAGCTCAAATTTGATGACAGAAGCAAAAGCTAACTATGGCTACACCTTC; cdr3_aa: CASSSNLMTEAKANYGYTF
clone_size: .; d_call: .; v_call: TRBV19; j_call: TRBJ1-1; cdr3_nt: TGTGCCAGTAGCGACAGGATTGGAAACACGGAAGAGTTCTTT; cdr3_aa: CASSDRIGNTEEFF
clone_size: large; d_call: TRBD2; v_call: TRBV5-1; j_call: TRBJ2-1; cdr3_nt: TGCGCCAGCAGCTCGGCGACTAGCGGGGGCCCTAATGGATACAATGAGCAGTTCTTC; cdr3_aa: CASSSATSGGPNGYNEQFF
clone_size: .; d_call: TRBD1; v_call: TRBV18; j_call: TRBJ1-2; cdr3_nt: TGTGCCAGCTCACCAGGGGGACAGGGGATTTATGGCTACACCTTC; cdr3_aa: CASSPGGQGIYGYTF
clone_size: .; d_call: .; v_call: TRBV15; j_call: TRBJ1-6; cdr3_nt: TGTGCCACCAGCAGAGATCGGGGCCAGGCTTCACCCCTCCACTTT; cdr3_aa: CATSRDRGQASPLHF
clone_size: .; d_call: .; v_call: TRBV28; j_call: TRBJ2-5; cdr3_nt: TGTGCCAGCAGTTTATCATGGCGGGAAAAAGAGACCCAGTACTTC; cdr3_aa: CASSLSWREKETQYF
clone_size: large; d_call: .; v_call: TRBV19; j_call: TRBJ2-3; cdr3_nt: TGTGCCAGTAGTATAGCAGGGGCAGATACGCAGTATTTT; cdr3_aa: CASSIAGADTQYF
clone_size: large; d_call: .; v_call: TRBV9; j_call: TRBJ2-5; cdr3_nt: TGTGCCAGCAGCGTATACGGGGGTGAGGGAGAGACCCAGTACTTC; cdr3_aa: CASSVYGGEGETQYF
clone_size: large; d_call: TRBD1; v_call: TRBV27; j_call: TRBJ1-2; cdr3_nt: TGTGCCAGCACCAATACAGGGGCCTATGGCTACACCTTC; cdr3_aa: CASTNTGAYGYTF
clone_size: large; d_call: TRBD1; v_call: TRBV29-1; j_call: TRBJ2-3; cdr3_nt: TGCAGCGTTGGTATGAGACAGGGTGGTTTAGGCACAGATACGCAGTATTTT; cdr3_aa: CSVGMRQGGLGTDTQYF
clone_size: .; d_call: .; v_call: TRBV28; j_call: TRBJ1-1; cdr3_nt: TGTGCCAGCAGAGACGCCGGGGCAGGCGGCACCACTGAAGCTTTCTTT; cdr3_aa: CASRDAGAGGTTEAFF
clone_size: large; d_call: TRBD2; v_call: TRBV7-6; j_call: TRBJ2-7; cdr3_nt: TGTGCCAGCAGCCCCGCTAGCGGGGACTCCTACGAGCAGTACTTC; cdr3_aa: CASSPASGDSYEQYF
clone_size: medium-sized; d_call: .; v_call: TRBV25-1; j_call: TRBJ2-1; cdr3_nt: TGTGCCAGCAGGGCAAGACAGGCTCGAGTCCATGAGCAGTTCTTC; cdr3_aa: CASRARQARVHEQFF
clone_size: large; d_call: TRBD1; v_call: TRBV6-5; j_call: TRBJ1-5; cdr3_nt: TGTGCCAGCAGGCAGACAGGGAGAAATCAGCCCCAGCATTTT; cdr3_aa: CASRQTGRNQPQHF
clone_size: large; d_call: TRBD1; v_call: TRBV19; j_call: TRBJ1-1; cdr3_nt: TGTGCCACCCAAAGGACAGGGGGTATCGCTGAAGCTTTCTTT; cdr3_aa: CATQRTGGIAEAFF
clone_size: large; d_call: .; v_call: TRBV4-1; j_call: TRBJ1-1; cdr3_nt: TGCGCCAGCAGCCAAGAGGGCAGGGGCTGGACTGAAGCTTTCTTT; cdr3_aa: CASSQEGRGWTEAFF
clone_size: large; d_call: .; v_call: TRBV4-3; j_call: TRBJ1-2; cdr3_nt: TGCGCCAGCAGCCGAGAAGACACGGCCGTGGATGGCTACACCTTC; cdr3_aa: CASSREDTAVDGYTF
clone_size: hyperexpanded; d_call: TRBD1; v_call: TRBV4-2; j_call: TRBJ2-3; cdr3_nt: TGTGCCAGCAGCCAGGAAATGACAGGGTTGTCCTCCACAGATACGCAGTATTTT; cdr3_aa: CASSQEMTGLSSTDTQYF
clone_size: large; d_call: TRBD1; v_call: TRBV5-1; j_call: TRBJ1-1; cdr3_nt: TGCGCCAGCAGCCACGGACAGGGGCTGGTCACTGAAGCTTTCTTT; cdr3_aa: CASSHGQGLVTEAFF
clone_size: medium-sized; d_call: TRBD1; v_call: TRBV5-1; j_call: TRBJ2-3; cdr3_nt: TGCGCCAGCAGCTTCGGGACAGGGATGGCAGATACGCAGTATTTT; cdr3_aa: CASSFGTGMADTQYF
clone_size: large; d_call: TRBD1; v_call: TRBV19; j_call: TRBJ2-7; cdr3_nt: TGTGCCAGTCAGGGGACAGGGGGAATCTACGAGCAGTACTTC; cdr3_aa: CASQGTGGIYEQYF
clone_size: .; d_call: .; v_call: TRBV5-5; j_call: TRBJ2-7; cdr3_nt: TGTGCCAGCAGCTGGGGGACGACCTACGAGCAGTACTTC; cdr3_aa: CASSWGTTYEQYF
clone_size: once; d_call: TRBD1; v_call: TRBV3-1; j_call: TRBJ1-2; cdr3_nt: TGTGCCAGCAGCCGCCCCGGGACAGCCTATGGCTACACCTTC; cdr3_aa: CASSRPGTAYGYTF
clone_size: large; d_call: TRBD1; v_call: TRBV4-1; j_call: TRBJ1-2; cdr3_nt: TGCGCCAGCACTATAGCTCTCGGGACAGGGTTCGGCTACACCTTC; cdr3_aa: CASTIALGTGFGYTF
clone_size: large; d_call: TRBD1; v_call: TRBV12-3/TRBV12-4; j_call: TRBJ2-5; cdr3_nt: TGTGCCAGCAGTTTATCGCAGGGGGTTCTTGAGACCCAGTACTTC; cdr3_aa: CASSLSQGVLETQYF
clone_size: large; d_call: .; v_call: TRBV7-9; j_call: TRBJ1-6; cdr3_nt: TGTGCCAGCAGCTTGACAGGTCCCGGCAATTCACCCCTCCACTTT; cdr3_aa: CASSLTGPGNSPLHF
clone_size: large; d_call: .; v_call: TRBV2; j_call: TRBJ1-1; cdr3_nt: TGTGCCACCGACTTAGATGAGGGCTTGAACACTGAAGCTTTCTTT; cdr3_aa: CATDLDEGLNTEAFF
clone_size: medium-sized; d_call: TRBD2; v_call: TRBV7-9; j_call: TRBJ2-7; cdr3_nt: TGTGCCAGCAGCTCACGACTAGCGGGGGTTGAGCAGTACTTC; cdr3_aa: CASSSRLAGVEQYF
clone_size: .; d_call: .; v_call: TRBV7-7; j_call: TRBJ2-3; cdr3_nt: TGTGCCAGCAGCCCCAGTTACAGAGAGACAGATACGCAGTATTTT; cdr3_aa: CASSPSYRETDTQYF
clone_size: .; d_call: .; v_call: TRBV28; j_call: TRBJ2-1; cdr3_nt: TGTGCCAGCAGTTCCACACCGGACCTCTACAATGAGCTGTTCTTC; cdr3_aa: CASSSTPDLYNELFF
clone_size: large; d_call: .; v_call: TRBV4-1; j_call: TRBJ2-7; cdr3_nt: TGCGCCAGCAGCCACCCCGGACTGAGCTACGAGCAGTACTTC; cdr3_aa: CASSHPGLSYEQYF
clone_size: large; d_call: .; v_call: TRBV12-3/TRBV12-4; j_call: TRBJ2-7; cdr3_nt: TGTGCCAGCAGTTGGGGCAGCTACGAGCAGTACTTC; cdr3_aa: CASSWGSYEQYF
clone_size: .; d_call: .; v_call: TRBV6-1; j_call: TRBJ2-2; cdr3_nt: TGTGCAAGCAGTGTTAGCGAGGGCAGGTTGGACACCGGGGAGCTGTTTTTT; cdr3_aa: CASSVSEGRLDTGELFF
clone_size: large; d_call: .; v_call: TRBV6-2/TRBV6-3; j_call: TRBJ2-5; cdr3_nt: TGTGCCAGCAGTGAGACAGGGAGGGAAGAGACCCAGTACTTC; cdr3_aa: CASSETGREETQYF
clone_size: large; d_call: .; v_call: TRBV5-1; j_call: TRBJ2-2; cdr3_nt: TGCGCCAGCAGCCCCCAGTGGGGAGTGAACACCGGGGAGCTGTTTTTT; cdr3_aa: CASSPQWGVNTGELFF
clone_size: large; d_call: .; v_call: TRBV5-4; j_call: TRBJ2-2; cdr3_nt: TGTGCCAGCAGCAAGAACACCGGGGAGCTGTTTTTT; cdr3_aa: CASSKNTGELFF
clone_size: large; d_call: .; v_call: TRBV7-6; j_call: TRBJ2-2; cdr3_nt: TGTGCCAGCAGCTTAATCTCCGGGGGTGGCACCGGGGAGCTGTTTTTT; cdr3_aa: CASSLISGGGTGELFF
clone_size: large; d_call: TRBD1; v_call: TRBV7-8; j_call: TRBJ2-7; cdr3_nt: TGTGCCAGCACCTCTCTCCCCCAGGGGGATGGCTACGAGCAGTACTTC; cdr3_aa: CASTSLPQGDGYEQYF
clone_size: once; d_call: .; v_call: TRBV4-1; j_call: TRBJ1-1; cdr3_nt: TGCGCCAGCAGAAAAGAGGGCAGGGGCTGGACTGAAGCTTTCTTT; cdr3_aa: CASRKEGRGWTEAFF
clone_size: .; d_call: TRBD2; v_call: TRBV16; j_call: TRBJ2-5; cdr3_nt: TGTGCCAGCAACCACCCCGGACTAGCGGGGGCCGAAGAGACCCAGTACTTC; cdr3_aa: CASNHPGLAGAEETQYF
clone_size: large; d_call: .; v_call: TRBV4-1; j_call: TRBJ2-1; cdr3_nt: TGCGCCAGCAGCCATAGCGCGGGGGCTAATGAGCAGTTCTTC; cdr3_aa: CASSHSAGANEQFF
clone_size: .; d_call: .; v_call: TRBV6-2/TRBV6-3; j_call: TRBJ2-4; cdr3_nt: TGTGCCAGCAGTTACTCGGACGTGGCCAAAAACATTCAGTACTTC; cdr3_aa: CASSYSDVAKNIQYF
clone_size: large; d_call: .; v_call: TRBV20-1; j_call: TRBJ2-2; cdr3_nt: TGCAGTGCTAGAGATAGGGAGTCATCGAACACCGGGGAGCTGTTTTTT; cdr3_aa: CSARDRESSNTGELFF
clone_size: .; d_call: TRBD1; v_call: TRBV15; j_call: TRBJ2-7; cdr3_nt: TGTGCCACCAGCGTGGGACAGTTCTACGAGCAGTACTTC; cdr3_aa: CATSVGQFYEQYF
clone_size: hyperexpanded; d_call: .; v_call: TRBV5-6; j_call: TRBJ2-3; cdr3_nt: TGTGCCAGCAGCCCATTTATAGAGGCCTTTACGCAGTATTTT; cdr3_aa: CASSPFIEAFTQYF